The clone carrying this TCR beta chain was counted a few times. The antigen remains undetermined. V lost 5 bases and J lost 6; bases outside the gene matches: 14. The germline gives CDR1 MNHEY, CDR2 SVGEGT. The CDR3 has 18 amino acids. The data stem from a study of CD8 T cells in ankylosing spondylitis. Overall study findings and caveats: In peripheral blood, disease-linked CD8+ clones occurred at relatively low frequencies. Significantly higher representation of disease-linked clones was reported for matched ankylosing spondylitis synovial fluid. Seemingly distinctive of ankylosing spondylitis blood was a TCR beta motif formed by eight highly homologous variants.

With molecular barcodes, quantitative 5'-RACE was used to make the TCR beta libraries. TCRdb independently ran MiXCR on the 5' RACE reads; one entry per CDR3 protein. The sample carries 50,000 to 70,000 distinct CDR3 sequences, 6.2% recorded once. The receptor was isolated from a male donor with ankylosing spondylitis. The specimen was synovial fluid, either unsorted or a sorted T cell fraction (not recorded which). The chain employs TRBV6-2 or TRBV6-3 and TRBJ2-3; TRBD2 matches 13 bases. CDR3 DNA sequence: TGTGCCAGCAGTACGCGGACTAGCGGGAGAGGGAGTCGCGATACGCAGTATTTT. Translation gives CASSTRTSGRGSRDTQYF.